The sequence of this T cell receptor (beta chain) was determined in a study of T-cell reconstitution after alpha-beta-depleted transplantation in children. The TCRbeta library was prepared with unique molecular identifiers. One entry per CDR3 protein results from TCRdb running MiXCR on the PCR reads. The sample carries 360,000 or so distinct CDR3 sequences, over 20% recorded once. Trimming left V 0 bases short and J 2 bases short, with 11 bases between. There are 14 residues in the CDR3. Germline-derived CDR1 and CDR2 are DFQATT and SNEGSKA (reference sequence). Specimen: PBMCs from the stem cell graft donor, collected from the stem cell graft. This receptor was identified in a human donor who donated a stem cell graft to a child with acute myeloid leukemia. V gene TRBV20-1 combines with J gene TRBJ2-7; D is perhaps TRBD1 or TRBD2 (5 bases each). Here the CDR3 reads CSARDLGRAYEQYF. The CDR3, as DNA: TGCAGTGCTAGAGATTTGGGGCGGGCCTACGAGCAGTACTTC.